This is a list of T cell receptor beta chains from one sample in a study of OX40 agonist ivuxolimab in advanced cancers. Using immunoSEQ multiplex PCR, the repertoire was profiled, and TCRdb retains in-frame clones only, with some absent. This table holds 85,000 to 90,000 clones, about 93% found once. Sequenced material: CD4+ or CD8+ T cells sorted from blood, taken in a trial of the OX40 agonist ivuxolimab. The receptors shown here come from an adult with an advanced solid tumor such as melanoma, head and neck, liver or kidney cancer. CDR3s include the opening cysteine and the closing phenylalanine or tryptophan. Fields, in order: J gene, V gene, CDR3 protein.

>TRBJ2-5|TRBV30
CAWSDWGGAGPQETQYF
>TRBJ2-3|TRBV19
CASSMTSGRTDTQYF
>TRBJ1-6|TRBV28
CASSLLMGTNSPLHF
>TRBJ2-5|TRBV11-1
CASSFAPTGGEEAQYF
>TRBJ2-5|TRBV6-5
CASTDRVQETQYF
>TRBJ2-7|TRBV18
CASSPVDRGGSYEQYF
>TRBJ1-5|TRBV6-4
CASSDTGLEPQHF
>TRBJ2-2|TRBV28
CASSLAAGELFF
>TRBJ2-7|TRBV7-9
CASSLRQNNEQYF
>TRBJ1-4|TRBV4-3
CASSQWTGGNEKLFF
>TRBJ2-5|TRBV5-4
CASRPQGTSGRETQYF
>TRBJ2-1|TRBV5-1
CASTARTSGPTYEQFF
>TRBJ1-2|TRBV18
CASSRGENYGYTF
>TRBJ1-5|TRBV6-1
CASSDRFGPQHF
>TRBJ1-2|TRBV15
CATSRGQGNYGYTF
>TRBJ2-5|TRBV30
CAWSALRETQYF
>TRBJ2-6|TRBV19
CASSTTAGANVLTF
>TRBJ2-7|TRBV5-5
CASSNFREQYF
>TRBJ1-2|TRBV5-4
CASSSGGRGVGYGYTF
>TRBJ2-2|TRBV19
CASTLGPGDTGELFF
>TRBJ2-4|TRBV4-1
CASSQDSRDIQYF
>TRBJ2-3|TRBV15
CATSSRLAGGGRDTQYF
>TRBJ2-5|TRBV5-1
CASIRDRENTQYF
>TRBJ2-7|TRBV6-1
CASSEVQGYEQYF
>TRBJ1-2|TRBV11-3
CASSLDRNYGYTF
>TRBJ1-6|TRBV5-1
CASSLQQNSPLHF
>TRBJ2-5|TRBV28
CASSLIRTEETQYF
>TRBJ2-3|TRBV28
CASSFHGAPASTDTQYF
>TRBJ2-7|TRBV30
CACASQGTYEQYF
>TRBJ2-1|TRBV5-6
CASSRQGSAYNEQFF
>TRBJ2-1|TRBV13
CASSLGRTGGDEQFF
>TRBJ2-1|TRBV19
CASSIELGNEQFF
>TRBJ2-7|TRBV7-2
CASSLVGTGTDEQYF
>TRBJ2-3|TRBV4-2
CASSPQASGSTDTQYF
>TRBJ2-6|TRBV5-4
CASSLLGGRISGANVLTF
>TRBJ2-3|TRBV11-2
CASSPRSSTDTQYF
>TRBJ2-1|TRBV5-4
CASSLGGTSGDNEQFF
>TRBJ2-2|TRBV10-3
CAIRSSGGELFF
>TRBJ1-3|TRBV5-1
CASRRTAGTGDSGNTIYF
>TRBJ2-7|TRBV28
CASSLGGQGAGEQYF
>TRBJ2-6|TRBV9
CASSVAGQSVPGANVLTF
>TRBJ1-1|TRBV4-1
CASSQPLEGYTEAFF
>TRBJ2-7|TRBV7-9
CASSFRESSYEQYF
>TRBJ2-7|TRBV28
CASSSLGYSYEQYF
>TRBJ2-5|TRBV6-5
CASSPVSTETQYF
>TRBJ1-1|TRBV6-1
CATATESLRAEAFF
>TRBJ2-7|TRBV6-5
CASSYSAGGSYEQYF
>TRBJ1-2|TRBV27
CASSSGQGTQGGYTF
>TRBJ2-7|TRBV10-3
CAISDTSNEQYF
>TRBJ1-2|TRBV28
CASSRANYGYTF
>TRBJ1-6|TRBV11-3
CASSFGTGGYSPLHF
>TRBJ1-2|TRBV6-1
CASTPTKGGYGYTF
>TRBJ1-5|TRBV7-2
CASSLVINQPQHF
>TRBJ2-7|TRBV11-2
CASSLGGTSGSIYEQYF
>TRBJ2-2|TRBV5-1
CASSLRPGELFF